This TCR beta chain was recovered during a study of STAT5B mutations in CD4+ large granular lymphocyte leukemia. CDR1 is MNHNS, CDR2 SASEGT, per germline. V dropped 8 bases and J dropped 8; count of bases not matched to a gene: 9. The CDR3 totals 13 residues. Sequencing was at survey level. The repertoire was sequenced with immunoSEQ multiplex PCR; TCRdb's copy has only in-frame clones and lacks some. The data show about 21,000 clones, around 75% seen once. The chain employs TRBV6-1 and TRBJ2-3, with 8 nucleotides matching TRBD1. This TCR was sampled from a human donor in good health. The specimen was CD4+ T cells from blood buffy coats. In DNA form, the CDR3 reads TGTGCCAGCTGGGGACAGGCGGTGGGTACGCAGTATTTT. Its translation: CASWGQAVGTQYF.